This TCR beta chain emerged from a study of blood T cells in healthy people across ages (dated by TCRdb to 2015 to 2017). Notes on the research overall: In model experiments, roughly one uniquely barcoded TCR beta cDNA molecule per two T cells was captured by template switching. The study analyzed two additional independent replicas of 1 million unique cDNA reads from the same blood draw for two donors, one aged 18 to 29 and one aged 80 or older. The donors were divided into four age groups: young (average around 15 years), middle-aged (about 40), aged (approximately 62) and long-lived (about 90). Donors of different ages were randomly distributed across sequencing lanes to avoid experimental bias. To track age-related changes in TCR beta repertoire diversity, the study relied on deep sequencing normalized with unique cDNA molecular identifiers.

Results the study describes overall, beyond this receptor: Estimates of total diversity based on one million sequenced T cells were considered lower bounds and underestimates. Observed TCR beta diversity correlated strongly with the percentage of naive T cells measured by flow cytometry. Observed TCR beta diversity per million T cells fell roughly linearly with age, and a significant reduction was already apparent by age around 40. Bulk unsorted PBMC profiling prevented conclusive comparison of naive and antigen-experienced compartments. Because donor CMV infection status was unknown, age-related changes in expanded clonotypes were potentially confounded. Compared with the aged group, the long-lived group had more naive CD4+ T cells, fewer expanded clones and increased TCR diversity, suggesting age selection.

Donors were 40 or so systemically healthy Caucasian individuals from Russia aged roughly 6 to 100 years. Each donor gave ten milliliters of peripheral blood, drawn into EDTA-treated Vacutainer tubes. Ficoll-Paque density-gradient centrifugation was used to isolate PBMCs, with at least 6 million obtained per sample. Trizol reagent was used to extract total RNA from the PBMCs, yielding at least 6 micrograms per sample. Naive CD45RAhigh/CD27high T cell percentages were measured by flow cytometry on a PBMC aliquot from every donor. The CDR3 goes from the cysteine to the phenylalanine over 14 residues. Solely the CDR3 DNA is kept, with 42 bases framed from the first base. This clonotype was seen a handful of times. Its antigen target is currently unknown. At one end, the junction sequence differs from germline, possibly due to a read error. The library relied on 5' RACE. Sequencing instrument: Illumina HiSeq 2500. The second PCR ran for about 6 to 12 cycles and used a J-beta primer mix along with a sample-barcoded 5' primer. A unique molecular identifier was introduced onto each TCR beta cDNA molecule by a template-switch 5' adaptor carrying 12 random nucleotides. Each sample yielded at least 2.5 million CDR3-containing paired-end reads. All of the RNA was converted into first-strand cDNA using the Mint cDNA synthesis kit, with a TRBC-specific oligonucleotide serving as the primer. After uracil-DNA glycosylase treatment, a first 18-cycle PCR used universal primers M1SS and BC2_uni_R on all cDNA. Per the authors' processing: Each sample was normalized by randomly selecting 1 million high-quality reads, each carrying a distinct molecular identifier. Reads with shared molecular identifiers were discarded instead of being binned into consensus sequences. MiTCR, run with a Q25 quality threshold and the strictest error-elimination algorithm, handled CDR3 identification, clonotype clustering and error correction. A nonparametric unseen species model using Euler transformation provided a lower-bound estimate of total TCR beta diversity. Using fastp trimming at Q25 and MiXCR clonotype assembly, TCRdb reanalyzed the public sequencing data and kept in-frame beta chains. Merged by CDR3 protein, the rows form single entries marked with the most common genes and DNA. TCRdb's processing, not the study's, gives the V and J calls here. The sample has a few hundred thousand distinct CDR3 sequences on record, about 25% of them singletons. The ten largest clonotypes hold about 18% of the sample.

Here the chain combines TRBV12-3 or TRBV12-4 and TRBJ2-7, with TRBD2 tentatively as D gene (5 bases match). The sequenced sample was blood. This receptor was identified in a woman aged 65 to 85 in good health. CDR3 loop: CASSLGGLAYEQYF. The nucleotide sequence is TGTGCCAGCAGTTTAGGAGGGCTGGCCTATGAGCAGTACTTC.